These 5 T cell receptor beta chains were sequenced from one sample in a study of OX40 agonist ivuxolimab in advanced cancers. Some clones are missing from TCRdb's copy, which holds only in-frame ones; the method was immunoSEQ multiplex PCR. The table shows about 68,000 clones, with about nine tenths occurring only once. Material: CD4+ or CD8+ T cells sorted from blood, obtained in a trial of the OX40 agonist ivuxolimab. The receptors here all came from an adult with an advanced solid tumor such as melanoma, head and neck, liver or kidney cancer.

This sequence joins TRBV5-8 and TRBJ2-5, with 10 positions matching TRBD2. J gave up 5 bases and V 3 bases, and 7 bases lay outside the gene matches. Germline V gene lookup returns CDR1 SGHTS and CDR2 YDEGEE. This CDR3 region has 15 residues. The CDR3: CASSYSSGRGETQYF. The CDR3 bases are TGTGCCAGCAGCTATTCTAGCGGGAGAGGCGAGACCCAGTACTTC.

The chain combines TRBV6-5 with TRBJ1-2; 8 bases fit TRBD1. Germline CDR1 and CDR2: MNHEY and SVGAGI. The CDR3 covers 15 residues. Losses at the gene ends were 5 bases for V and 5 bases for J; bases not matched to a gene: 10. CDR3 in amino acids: CASSRQGTVYYGYTF. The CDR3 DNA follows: TGTGCCAGCAGTAGACAGGGGACCGTGTATTATGGCTACACCTTC.

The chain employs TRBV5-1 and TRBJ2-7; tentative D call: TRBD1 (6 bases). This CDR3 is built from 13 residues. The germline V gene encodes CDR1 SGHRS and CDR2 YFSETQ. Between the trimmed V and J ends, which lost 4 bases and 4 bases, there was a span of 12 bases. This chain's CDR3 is CASSDGTLYEQYF. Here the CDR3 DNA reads TGCGCCAGCAGCGACGGGACACTTTACGAGCAGTACTTC. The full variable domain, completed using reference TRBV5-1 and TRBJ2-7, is KAGVTQTPRYLIKTRGQQVTLSCSPISGHRSVSWYQQTPGQGLQFLFEYFSETQRNKGNFPGRFSGRQFSNSRSEMNVSTLELGDSALYLCASSDGTLYEQYFGPGTRLTVT.

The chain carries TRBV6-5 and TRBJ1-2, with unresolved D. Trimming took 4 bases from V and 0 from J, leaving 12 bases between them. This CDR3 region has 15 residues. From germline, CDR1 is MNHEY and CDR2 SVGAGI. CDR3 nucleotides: TGTGCCAGCAGTTCCATACTTTGGACTAACTATGGCTACACCTTC. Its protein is CASSSILWTNYGYTF.

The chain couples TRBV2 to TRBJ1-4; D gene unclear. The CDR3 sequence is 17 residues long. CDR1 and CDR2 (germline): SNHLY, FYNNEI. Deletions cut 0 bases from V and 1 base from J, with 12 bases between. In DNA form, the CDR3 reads TGTGCCAGCAGTGAAGCGCCGAGCTTGGGAACTAATGAAAAACTGTTTTTT. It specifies CASSEAPSLGTNEKLFF.